Listed below are T cell receptor beta chains from one sample, sequenced in a study of T cell repertoires in cytomegalovirus infection. Antigen specificity for these receptors is unknown. From the reads, TCRdb called clonotypes with MiXCR, one entry per CDR3 protein. There are about 500,000 distinct CDR3 sequences in the sample; 30% to 40% occur only once, and roughly 17% lies in the top ten. This material consisted of cultured PBMCs, taken from culture after CMV antigen stimulation. The receptors originated from a human donor in good health (CMV status not recorded). Some clones in this sample may be carry-over from other donors' samples. The CDR3 runs from the conserved cysteine through the conserved F or W. The order of the fields is D gene, V gene, clone size, J gene, CDR3 protein, CDR3 DNA. D genes are given only for firm matches. Clone size is stated in some rows and not others, as once, few, many or a class when expanded.

>-|TRBV28|few|TRBJ2-3
CASSFLDSTDTQYF
TGTGCCAGCAGTTTTCTAGATTCCACAGATACGCAGTATTTT
>-|TRBV29-1|-|TRBJ1-2
CSVADSRWGYTF
TGCAGCGTCGCGGACTCGAGGTGGGGCTACACCTTC
>-|TRBV7-2|few|TRBJ2-3
CASSLGGPPPDTQYF
TGTGCCAGCAGCTTAGGCGGACCCCCGCCAGATACGCAGTATTTT
>TRBD2|TRBV4-1|-|TRBJ2-1
CASSQTSGRIGNEQFF
TGCGCCAGCAGCCAAACTAGCGGGAGGATCGGCAATGAGCAGTTCTTC
>TRBD2|TRBV20-1|few|TRBJ2-1
CSARAGGGNEQFF
TGCAGTGCTAGAGCGGGAGGCGGCAATGAGCAGTTCTTC
>TRBD1|TRBV18|-|TRBJ2-5
CASSPRQGAGDRLETQYF
TGTGCCAGCTCACCGAGACAGGGGGCTGGTGATAGGTTGGAGACCCAGTACTTC
>-|TRBV7-2|few|TRBJ1-1
CASSTDSPEAFF
TGTGCCAGCAGCACCGACAGCCCTGAAGCTTTCTTT
>TRBD1|TRBV28|once|TRBJ2-7
CASSLRRLGAPGQNMDEQYF
TGTGCCAGCAGTTTAAGACGACTCGGGGCACCGGGACAGAACATGGATGAGCAGTACTTC
>-|TRBV7-8|few|TRBJ1-1
CASSLALRDEAFF
TGTGCCAGCAGCTTAGCGCTGAGGGATGAAGCTTTCTTT
>-|TRBV6-6|-|TRBJ1-5
CASSSGQEPRTQHF
TGTGCCAGCAGTTCCGGGCAGGAGCCCAGGACCCAGCATTTT
>-|TRBV6-2/TRBV6-3|-|TRBJ2-1
CASSYPPYPPQEQGNEQFF
TGTGCCAGCAGTTACCCTCCCTACCCCCCGCAGGAGCAGGGCAATGAGCAGTTCTTC
>-|TRBV7-2|many|TRBJ1-2
CASSFVAGDPAYGYTF
TGTGCCAGCAGCTTTGTAGCGGGGGATCCCGCCTATGGCTACACCTTC
>-|TRBV5-1|few|TRBJ2-5
CASSLGGHYQETQYF
TGCGCCAGCAGCTTGGGTGGTCACTACCAAGAGACCCAGTACTTC
>-|TRBV7-8|few|TRBJ1-3
CASSATFSGNTIYF
TGTGCCAGCAGCGCAACGTTCTCTGGAAACACCATATATTTT
>-|TRBV4-1|-|TRBJ2-5
CASSQFYRIIQETQYF
TGCGCCAGCAGCCAGTTCTACAGGATTATCCAAGAGACCCAGTACTTC
>TRBD1|TRBV12-3/TRBV12-4|-|TRBJ1-2
CASSPGTGGNYGYTF
TGTGCCAGCAGTCCCGGGACAGGTGGGAACTATGGCTACACCTTC
>-|TRBV12-3/TRBV12-4|-|TRBJ2-1
CASSLGSGQYNEQFF
TGTGCCAGCAGTTTAGGTAGCGGCCAGTACAATGAGCAGTTCTTC
>-|TRBV4-3|-|TRBJ2-7
CASSQEDRPSYEQYF
TGCGCCAGCAGCCAAGAAGACAGACCATCCTACGAGCAGTACTTC
>TRBD2|TRBV27|few|TRBJ2-7
CASKLAQREFEQYF
TGTGCCAGTAAGCTGGCGCAGCGGGAGTTTGAGCAGTACTTC
>TRBD1|TRBV24-1|once|TRBJ2-5
CATSRGQGIETQYF
TGTGCCACCAGTCGGGGACAGGGAATAGAGACCCAGTACTTC
>-|TRBV7-8|-|TRBJ1-5
CASSGGTAGTQPQHF
TGTGCCAGCAGCGGGGGGACGGCCGGGACTCAGCCCCAGCATTTT
>-|TRBV20-1|few|TRBJ2-1
CSARSLAVVYNEQFF
TGCAGTGCTAGAAGCTTAGCGGTTGTCTACAATGAGCAGTTCTTC
>-|TRBV5-6|-|TRBJ2-7
CASSFSEYKQYF
TGTGCCAGCAGCTTCTCTGAATACAAGCAGTACTTC
>TRBD1|TRBV24-1|few|TRBJ2-5
CATSDPGQGKETQYF
TGTGCCACCAGTGATCCGGGACAGGGTAAAGAGACCCAGTACTTC
>TRBD2|TRBV7-2|many|TRBJ2-3
CASSFGAGRTDTQYF
TGTGCCAGCAGCTTCGGAGCGGGACGCACAGATACGCAGTATTTT
>-|TRBV12-3/TRBV12-4|-|TRBJ2-1
CASSFPRDPFGEQFF
TGTGCCAGCAGTTTCCCACGGGACCCCTTTGGGGAGCAGTTCTTC
>-|TRBV6-2/TRBV6-3|few|TRBJ2-3
CARGDGCSTDTQYF
TGTGCCAGGGGTGACGGATGTTCAACAGATACGCAGTATTTT
>TRBD2|TRBV6-2/TRBV6-3|-|TRBJ2-2
CASSYLVAGGMPNTGELFF
TGTGCCAGCAGTTACTTGGTAGCGGGAGGGATGCCGAACACCGGGGAGCTGTTTTTT
>TRBD2|TRBV20-1|few|TRBJ2-3
CSARLSGRIAPDTQYF
TGCAGTGCTAGACTTAGCGGGAGAATCGCCCCAGATACGCAGTATTTT
>TRBD1|TRBV7-2|many|TRBJ2-5
CASSYSDRDWRETQYF
TGTGCCAGCAGCTACTCCGACAGGGATTGGAGAGAGACCCAGTACTTC
>-|TRBV7-2|-|TRBJ1-3
CASSLGVDTIYF
TGTGCCAGCAGCTTAGGCGTAGACACCATATATTTT
>-|TRBV4-1|-|TRBJ1-6
CASSQVSALRNSPLHF
TGCGCCAGCAGCCAAGTATCGGCGTTACGAAATTCACCCCTCCACTTT
>-|TRBV6-6|many|TRBJ2-3
CASSYPTRSADTQYF
TGTGCCAGCAGTTACCCCACAAGATCCGCAGATACGCAGTATTTT
>-|TRBV7-2|-|TRBJ1-1
CASSLGPAEAFF
TGTGCCAGCAGCTTAGGACCGGCTGAAGCTTTCTTT
>-|TRBV7-2|many|TRBJ2-1
CASSLEASIGSVDEQFF
TGTGCCAGCAGCTTAGAGGCTAGCATCGGATCGGTGGATGAGCAGTTCTTC
>TRBD2|TRBV6-2/TRBV6-3|few|TRBJ2-7
CASSLGLVNEQYF
TGTGCCAGCAGTTTGGGACTAGTAAATGAGCAGTACTTC
>-|TRBV11-3|-|TRBJ2-5
CASSPRVGREDQETQYF
TGTGCCAGCAGCCCTCGGGTAGGGCGGGAAGACCAAGAGACCCAGTACTTC
>-|TRBV12-5|once|TRBJ1-2
CASVSGLRGGYTF
TGTGCTAGTGTCTCCGGGCTAAGGGGCGGCTACACCTTC
>-|TRBV7-2|-|TRBJ2-3
CASSLALTSLITDTQYF
TGTGCCAGCAGCTTAGCGCTTACCAGTCTCATCACGGATACGCAGTATTTT
>-|TRBV7-2|many|TRBJ2-3
CASSLGGTTPDTQYF
TGTGCCAGCAGCTTAGGGGGGACGACCCCCGATACGCAGTATTTT
>-|TRBV19|few|TRBJ1-5
CASSISSRANPGRHQPQHF
TGTGCCAGTAGTATCTCGTCCAGGGCCAACCCAGGTCGACATCAGCCCCAGCATTTT
>-|TRBV12-3/TRBV12-4|few|TRBJ2-2
CASSLRLPNTGELFF
TGTGCCAGCAGTTTGCGGCTGCCGAACACCGGGGAGCTGTTTTTT
>TRBD2|TRBV6-5|-|TRBJ2-7
CASSQVPGGPYEQYF
TGTGCCAGCAGCCAAGTCCCGGGAGGCCCCTACGAGCAGTACTTC
>-|TRBV6-2/TRBV6-3|-|TRBJ2-1
CASSYGGTLLSRQFF
TGTGCCAGCAGTTATGGGGGGACACTGTTGTCGCGGCAGTTCTTC
>-|TRBV11-3|few|TRBJ1-6
CASSFQGPGNSPLHF
TGTGCCAGCAGCTTTCAGGGGCCGGGAAATTCACCCCTCCACTTT
>TRBD2|TRBV6-2/TRBV6-3|-|TRBJ2-5
CASSYGIAGGEETQYF
TGTGCCAGCAGTTACGGGATAGCGGGAGGAGAAGAGACCCAGTACTTC
>-|TRBV6-8|-|TRBJ2-2
CASSYGAITNTGELFF
TGTGCCAGCAGTTACGGGGCTATAACGAACACCGGGGAGCTGTTTTTT
>TRBD2|TRBV28|few|TRBJ2-2
CASSPLGEGLVGELFF
TGTGCCAGCAGTCCCTTGGGGGAGGGCCTCGTCGGGGAGCTGTTTTTT
>-|TRBV4-1|-|TRBJ1-4
CASSFFSVETNEKLFF
TGCGCCAGCAGCTTCTTCTCGGTGGAGACTAATGAAAAACTGTTTTTT
>-|TRBV29-1|-|TRBJ1-1
CSVGGGSWNTEAFF
TGCAGCGTTGGGGGCGGCAGCTGGAACACTGAAGCTTTCTTT
>TRBD1|TRBV6-5|few|TRBJ2-1
CASSYSRGSGNEQFF
TGTGCCAGCAGTTACTCCAGGGGGTCTGGTAATGAGCAGTTCTTC
>TRBD1|TRBV7-2|many|TRBJ1-2
CASSLDGTAANYGYTF
TGTGCCAGCAGCTTAGACGGGACAGCTGCTAACTATGGCTACACCTTC
>TRBD1|TRBV7-9|few|TRBJ2-1
CASSQLQGKGYNEQFF
TGTGCCAGCAGCCAACTACAGGGGAAGGGATACAATGAGCAGTTCTTC
>TRBD1|TRBV7-9|-|TRBJ2-7
CASSKTGWEQYF
TGTGCCAGCAGCAAGACAGGGTGGGAGCAGTACTTC
>-|TRBV7-6|few|TRBJ2-7
CASSPMSEQYF
TGTGCCAGCAGCCCTATGAGCGAGCAGTACTTC
>-|TRBV7-7|few|TRBJ2-1
CASSLEERSKYNEQFF
TGTGCCAGCAGCTTAGAGGAGCGGTCAAAGTACAATGAGCAGTTCTTC
>TRBD1|TRBV4-3|-|TRBJ2-7
CASSQRTGGYEQYF
TGCGCCAGCAGCCAAAGGACAGGGGGCTACGAGCAGTACTTC
>-|TRBV12-3/TRBV12-4|many|TRBJ2-5
CASSPGGLRETQYF
TGTGCCAGCAGCCCCGGGGGGCTGAGGGAGACCCAGTACTTC
>-|TRBV27|few|TRBJ1-2
CASSLSAGRGNYGYTF
TGTGCCAGCAGTTTATCGGCAGGGCGCGGAAACTATGGCTACACCTTC